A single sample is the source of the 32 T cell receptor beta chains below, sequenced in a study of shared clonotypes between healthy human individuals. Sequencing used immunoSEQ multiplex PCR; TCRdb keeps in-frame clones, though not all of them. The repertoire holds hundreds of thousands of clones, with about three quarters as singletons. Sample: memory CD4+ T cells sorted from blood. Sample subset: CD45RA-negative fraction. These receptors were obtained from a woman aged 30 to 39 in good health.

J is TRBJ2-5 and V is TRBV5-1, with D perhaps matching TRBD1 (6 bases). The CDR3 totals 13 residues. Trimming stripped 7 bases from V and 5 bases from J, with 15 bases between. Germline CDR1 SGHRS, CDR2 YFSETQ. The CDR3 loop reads CASHQGNGETQYF. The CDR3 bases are TGCGCCAGCCATCAGGGGAATGGGGAGACCCAGTACTTC.

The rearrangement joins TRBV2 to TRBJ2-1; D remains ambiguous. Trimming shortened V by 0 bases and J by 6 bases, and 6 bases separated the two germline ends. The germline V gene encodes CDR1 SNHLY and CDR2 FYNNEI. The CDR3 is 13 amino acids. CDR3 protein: CASSEAGFNEQFF. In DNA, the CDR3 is TGTGCCAGCAGTGAAGCGGGGTTCAATGAGCAGTTCTTC. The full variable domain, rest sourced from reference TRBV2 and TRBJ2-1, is EPEVTQTPSHQVTQMGQEVILRCVPISNHLYFYWYRQILGQKVEFLVSFYNNEISEKSEIFDDQFSVERPDGSNFTLKIRSTKLEDSAMYFCASSEAGFNEQFFGPGTRLTVL.

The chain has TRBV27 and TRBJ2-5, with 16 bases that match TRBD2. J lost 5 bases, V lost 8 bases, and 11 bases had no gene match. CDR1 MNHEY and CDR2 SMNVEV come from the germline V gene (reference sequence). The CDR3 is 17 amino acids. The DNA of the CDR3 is TGTGCCAGCGGGCCCGCTAAGGGACTAGCGGGAGGGGAGACCCAGTACTTC. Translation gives CASGPAKGLAGGETQYF.

CDR3 protein: CSARDQLEQFF. The CDR3 DNA reads TGCAGTGCTAGAGATCAGCTTGAGCAGTTCTTC. The gene calls are TRBV20-1 and TRBJ2-1; D is undetermined. This CDR3 comprises 11 residues. V lost 0 bases and J 9 bases, leaving 6 bases between the germline ends. Germline V CDR1 and CDR2: DFQATT, SNEGSKA (reference sequence).

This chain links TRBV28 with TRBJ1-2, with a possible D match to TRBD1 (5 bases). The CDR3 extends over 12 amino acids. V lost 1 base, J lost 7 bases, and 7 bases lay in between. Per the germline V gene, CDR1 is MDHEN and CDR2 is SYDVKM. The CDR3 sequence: CASSLLTGGYTF. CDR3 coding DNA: TGTGCCAGCAGTTTATTAACAGGTGGCTACACCTTC.

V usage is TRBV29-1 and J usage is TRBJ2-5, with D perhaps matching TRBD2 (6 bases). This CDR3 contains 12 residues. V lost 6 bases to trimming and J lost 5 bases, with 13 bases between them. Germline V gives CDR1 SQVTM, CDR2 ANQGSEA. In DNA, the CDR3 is TGCAGCGTCCCCACCGGGGGTGAGACCCAGTACTTC. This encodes CSVPTGGETQYF.

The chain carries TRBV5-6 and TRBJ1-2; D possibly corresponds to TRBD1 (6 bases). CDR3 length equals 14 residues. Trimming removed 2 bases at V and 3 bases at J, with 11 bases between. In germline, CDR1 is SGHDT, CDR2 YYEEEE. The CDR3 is CASSFRGSYYGYTF. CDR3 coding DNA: TGTGCCAGCAGCTTTAGGGGGTCTTACTATGGCTACACCTTC.

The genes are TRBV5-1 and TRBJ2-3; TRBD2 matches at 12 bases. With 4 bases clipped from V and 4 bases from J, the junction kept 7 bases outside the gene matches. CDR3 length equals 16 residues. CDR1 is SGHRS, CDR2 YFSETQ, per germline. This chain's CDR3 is CASSARLAGDPDTQYF. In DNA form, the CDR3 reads TGCGCCAGCAGCGCGCGACTAGCGGGAGACCCAGATACGCAGTATTTT.

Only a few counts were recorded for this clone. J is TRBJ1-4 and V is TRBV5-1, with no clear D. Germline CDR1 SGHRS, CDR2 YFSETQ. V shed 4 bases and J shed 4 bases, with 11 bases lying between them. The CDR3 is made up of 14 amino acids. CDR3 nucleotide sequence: TGCGCCAGCAGCCGGGCCGCCGATAATGAAAAACTGTTTTTT. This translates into CASSRAADNEKLFF.

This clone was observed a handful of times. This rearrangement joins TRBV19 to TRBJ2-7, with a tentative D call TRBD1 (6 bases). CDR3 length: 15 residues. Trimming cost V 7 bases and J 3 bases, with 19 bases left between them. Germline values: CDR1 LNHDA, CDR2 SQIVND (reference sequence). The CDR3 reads CASIEDRKFYYEQYF. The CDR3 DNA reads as TGTGCCAGTATAGAGGACAGAAAATTTTACTACGAGCAGTACTTC.

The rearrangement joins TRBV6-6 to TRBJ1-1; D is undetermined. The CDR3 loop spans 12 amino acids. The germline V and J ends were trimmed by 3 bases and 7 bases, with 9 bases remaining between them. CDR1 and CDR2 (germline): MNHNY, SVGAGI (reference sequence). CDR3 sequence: CASSYSWNEAFF. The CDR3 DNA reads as TGTGCCAGCAGTTATAGTTGGAATGAAGCTTTCTTT.

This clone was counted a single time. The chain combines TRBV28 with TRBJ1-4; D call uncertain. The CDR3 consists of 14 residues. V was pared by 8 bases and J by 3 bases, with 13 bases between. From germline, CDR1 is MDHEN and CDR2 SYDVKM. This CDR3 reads CASGGGGPNEKLFF. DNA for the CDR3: TGTGCCAGCGGAGGAGGCGGCCCTAATGAAAAACTGTTTTTT.

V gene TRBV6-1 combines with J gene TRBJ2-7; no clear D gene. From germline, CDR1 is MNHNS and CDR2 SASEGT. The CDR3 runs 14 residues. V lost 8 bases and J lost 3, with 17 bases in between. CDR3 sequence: CASYPGSQVYEQYF. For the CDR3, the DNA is TGTGCCAGCTATCCCGGATCTCAGGTCTACGAGCAGTACTTC.

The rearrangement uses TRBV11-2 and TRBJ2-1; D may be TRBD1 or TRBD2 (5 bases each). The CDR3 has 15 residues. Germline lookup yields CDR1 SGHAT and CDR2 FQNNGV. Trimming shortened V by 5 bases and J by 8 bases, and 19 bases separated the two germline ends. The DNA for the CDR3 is TGTGCCAGCAGCATCTCCGGGGCCCAGGTACATGAGCAGTTCTTC. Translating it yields CASSISGAQVHEQFF.

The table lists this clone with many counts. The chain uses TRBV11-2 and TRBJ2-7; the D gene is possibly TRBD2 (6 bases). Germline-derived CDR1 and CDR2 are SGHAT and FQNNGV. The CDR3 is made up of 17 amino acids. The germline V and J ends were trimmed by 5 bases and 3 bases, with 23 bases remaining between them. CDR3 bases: TGTGCCAGCAGCGTCCCGGGACCGGGCCGGAGGGACTACGAGCAGTACTTC. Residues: CASSVPGPGRRDYEQYF. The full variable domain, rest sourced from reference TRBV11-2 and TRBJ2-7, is EAGVAQSPRYKIIEKRQSVAFWCNPISGHATLYWYQQILGQGPKLLIQFQNNGVVDDSQLPKDRFSAERLKGVDSTLKIQPAKLEDSAVYLCASSVPGPGRRDYEQYFGPGTRLTVT.

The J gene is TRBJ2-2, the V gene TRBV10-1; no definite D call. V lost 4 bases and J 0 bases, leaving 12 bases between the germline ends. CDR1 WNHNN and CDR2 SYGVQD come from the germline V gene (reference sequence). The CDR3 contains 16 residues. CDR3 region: CASSGSRLANTGELFF. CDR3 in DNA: TGCGCCAGCAGTGGGTCCAGGCTCGCGAACACCGGGGAGCTGTTTTTT.

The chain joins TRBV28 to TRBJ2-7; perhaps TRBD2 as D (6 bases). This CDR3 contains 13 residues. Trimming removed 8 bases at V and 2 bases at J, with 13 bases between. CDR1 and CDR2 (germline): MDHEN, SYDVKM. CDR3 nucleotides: TGTGCCAGCCGACGTGGCGGGGCCTACGAGCAGTACTTC. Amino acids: CASRRGGAYEQYF.

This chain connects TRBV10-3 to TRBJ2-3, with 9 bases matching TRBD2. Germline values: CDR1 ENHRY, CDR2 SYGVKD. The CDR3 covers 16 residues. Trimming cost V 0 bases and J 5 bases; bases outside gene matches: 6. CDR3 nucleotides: TGTGCCATCAGTGAGTCGTCTAGCGGGACGGGAGATACGCAGTATTTT. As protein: CAISESSSGTGDTQYF.

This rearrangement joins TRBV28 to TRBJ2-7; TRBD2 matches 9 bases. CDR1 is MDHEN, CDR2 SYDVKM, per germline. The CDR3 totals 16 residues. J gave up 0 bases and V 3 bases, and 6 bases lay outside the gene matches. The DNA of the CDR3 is TGTGCCAGCAGTTTTTCCCTAGCGGGGCTCTCCTACGAGCAGTACTTC. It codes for CASSFSLAGLSYEQYF.

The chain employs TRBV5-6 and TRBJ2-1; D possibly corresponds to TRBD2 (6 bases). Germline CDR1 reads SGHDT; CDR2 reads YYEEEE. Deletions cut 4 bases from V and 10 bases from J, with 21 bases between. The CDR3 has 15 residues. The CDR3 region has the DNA TGTGCCAGCAGCGGCCTGGGCGGCCCCCGGGAGGAGCAGTTCTTC. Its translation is CASSGLGGPREEQFF.

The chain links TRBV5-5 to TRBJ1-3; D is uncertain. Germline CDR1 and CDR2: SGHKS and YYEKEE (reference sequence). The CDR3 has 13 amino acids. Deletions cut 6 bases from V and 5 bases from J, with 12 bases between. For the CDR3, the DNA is TGTGCCAGCACAACGGTTGGTCGAAACACCATATATTTT. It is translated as CASTTVGRNTIYF.

CDR3 nucleotides: TGTGCCAGCTCCTCCGGGGTCAGGGGGCACGGCTACACCTTC. Amino acids: CASSSGVRGHGYTF. The chain employs TRBV19 and TRBJ1-2; TRBD1 agrees at 8 bases. Germline lookup yields CDR1 LNHDA and CDR2 SQIVND (reference sequence). This CDR3 contains 14 residues. V trimming: 9 bases; J trimming: 8 bases; junction bases outside the gene matches: 14.

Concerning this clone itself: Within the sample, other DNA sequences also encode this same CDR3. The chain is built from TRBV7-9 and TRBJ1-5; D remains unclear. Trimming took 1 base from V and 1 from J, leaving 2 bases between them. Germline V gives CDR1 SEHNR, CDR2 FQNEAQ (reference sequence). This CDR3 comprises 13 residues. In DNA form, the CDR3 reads TGTGCCAGCAGCTTAGAGAGCAATCAGCCCCAGCATTTT. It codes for CASSLESNQPQHF.

Here the CDR3 DNA reads TGTGCCAGCAGCTCGGTCCGGGACAGAAAGGGAGAGCGCGGCTACACCTTC. Translating it yields CASSSVRDRKGERGYTF. The chain is built from TRBV7-3 and TRBJ1-2, with 7 bases aligning to TRBD1. V lost 4 bases, J lost 8 bases, and 19 bases stayed unmatched. This CDR3 has 17 amino acids. Germline assignment: CDR1 SGHTA and CDR2 FQGTGA. The entire variable domain, with the rest obtained from reference TRBV7-3 and TRBJ1-2, is as follows: GAGVSQTPSNKVTEKGKYVELRCDPISGHTALYWYRQSLGQGPEFLIYFQGTGAADDSGLPNDRFFAVRPEGSVSTLKIQRTERGDSAVYLCASSSVRDRKGERGYTFGSGTRLTVV.

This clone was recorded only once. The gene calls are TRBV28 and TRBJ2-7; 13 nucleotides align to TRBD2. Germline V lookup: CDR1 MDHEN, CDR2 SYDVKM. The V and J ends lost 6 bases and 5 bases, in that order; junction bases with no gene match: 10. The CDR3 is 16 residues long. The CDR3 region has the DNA TGTGCCAGCAGCCCCGGGACTAGCGGGGCAAGGCACGAGCAGTACTTC. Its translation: CASSPGTSGARHEQYF.

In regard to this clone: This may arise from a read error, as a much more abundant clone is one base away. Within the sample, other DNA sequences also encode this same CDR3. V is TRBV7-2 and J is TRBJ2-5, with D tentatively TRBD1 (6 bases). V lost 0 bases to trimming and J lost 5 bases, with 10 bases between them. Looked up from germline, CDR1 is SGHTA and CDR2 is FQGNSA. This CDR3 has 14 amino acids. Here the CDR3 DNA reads TGTGCCAGCAGCTTAGCGGGGGCAGGGGAGACCCAGTACTTC. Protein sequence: CASSLAGAGETQYF.

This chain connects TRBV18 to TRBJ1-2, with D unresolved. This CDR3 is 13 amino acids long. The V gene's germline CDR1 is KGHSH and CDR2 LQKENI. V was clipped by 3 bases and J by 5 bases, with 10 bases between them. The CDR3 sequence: CASSPKHGYGYTF. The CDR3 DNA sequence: TGTGCCAGCTCACCGAAGCACGGATATGGCTACACCTTC.

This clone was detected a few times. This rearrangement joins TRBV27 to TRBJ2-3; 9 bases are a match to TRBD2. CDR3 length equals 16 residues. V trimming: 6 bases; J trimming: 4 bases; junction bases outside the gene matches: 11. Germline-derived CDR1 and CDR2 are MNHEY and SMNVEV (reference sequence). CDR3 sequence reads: CASRENSGSKADTQYF. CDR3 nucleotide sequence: TGTGCCAGCAGAGAGAATAGCGGGAGTAAGGCAGATACGCAGTATTTT.

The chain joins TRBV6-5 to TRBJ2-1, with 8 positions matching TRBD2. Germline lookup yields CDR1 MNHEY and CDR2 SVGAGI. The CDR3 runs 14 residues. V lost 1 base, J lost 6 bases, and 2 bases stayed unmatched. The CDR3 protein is CASSYYSGINEQFF. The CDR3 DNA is TGTGCCAGCAGTTACTATAGCGGGATCAATGAGCAGTTCTTC.

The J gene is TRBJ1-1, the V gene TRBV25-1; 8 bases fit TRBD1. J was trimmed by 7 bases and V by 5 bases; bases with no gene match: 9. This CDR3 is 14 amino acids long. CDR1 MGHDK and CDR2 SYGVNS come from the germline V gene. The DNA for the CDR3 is TGTGCCAGCAGTCCAGGGGGCAATAAGGATGAAGCTTTCTTT. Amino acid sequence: CASSPGGNKDEAFF.

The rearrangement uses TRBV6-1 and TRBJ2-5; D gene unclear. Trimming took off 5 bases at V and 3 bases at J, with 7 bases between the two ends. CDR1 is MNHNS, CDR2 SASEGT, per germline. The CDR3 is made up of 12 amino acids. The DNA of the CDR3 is TGTGCCAGCAGTTTTCAGGAAGAGACCCAGTACTTC. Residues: CASSFQEETQYF.

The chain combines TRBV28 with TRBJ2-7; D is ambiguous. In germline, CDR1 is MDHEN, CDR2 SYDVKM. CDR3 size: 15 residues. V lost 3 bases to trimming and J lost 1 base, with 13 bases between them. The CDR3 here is CASSLKGMSSYEQYF. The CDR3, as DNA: TGTGCCAGCAGTTTGAAGGGTATGAGTTCCTACGAGCAGTACTTC.